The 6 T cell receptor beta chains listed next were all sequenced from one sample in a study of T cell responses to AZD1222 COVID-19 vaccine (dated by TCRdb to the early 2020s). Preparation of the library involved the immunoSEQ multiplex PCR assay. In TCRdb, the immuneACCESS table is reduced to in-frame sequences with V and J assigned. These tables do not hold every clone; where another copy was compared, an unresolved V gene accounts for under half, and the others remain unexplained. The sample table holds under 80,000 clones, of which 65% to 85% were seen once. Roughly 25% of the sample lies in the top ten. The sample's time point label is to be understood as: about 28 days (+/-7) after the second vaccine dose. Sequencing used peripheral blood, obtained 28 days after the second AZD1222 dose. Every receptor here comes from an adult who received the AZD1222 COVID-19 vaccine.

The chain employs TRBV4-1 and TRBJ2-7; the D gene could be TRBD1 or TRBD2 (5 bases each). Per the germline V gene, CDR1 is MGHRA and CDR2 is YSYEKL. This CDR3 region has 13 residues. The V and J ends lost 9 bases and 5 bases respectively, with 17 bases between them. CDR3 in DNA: TGCGCCAGTACCGGGACGGGCCCTGACGAGCAGTACTTC. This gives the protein CASTGTGPDEQYF.

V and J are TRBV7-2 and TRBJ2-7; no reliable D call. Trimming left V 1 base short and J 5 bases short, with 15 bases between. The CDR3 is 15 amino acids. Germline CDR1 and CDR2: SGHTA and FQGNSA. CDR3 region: CASSLELSWNDEQYF. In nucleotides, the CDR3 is TGTGCCAGCAGCTTAGAGCTTTCCTGGAACGACGAGCAGTACTTC.

For the CDR3, the DNA is TGTGCCAGCAGCTTAGCGGTAGGGGCGGCGACGGGAGCTTTCTTT. It codes for CASSLAVGAATGAFF. V usage is TRBV7-8 and J usage is TRBJ1-1; D may be TRBD1 (5 bases). Trimming pared 0 bases from V and 10 bases from J, leaving 18 bases between. The germline V gene has CDR1 SGHVS and CDR2 FQNEAQ. The CDR3 covers 15 residues. The variable domain in full, with the rest retrieved from reference TRBV7-8 and TRBJ1-1, is GAGVSQSPRYKVAKRGQDVALRCDPISGHVSLFWYQQALGQGPEFLTYFQNEAQLDKSGLPSDRFFAERPEGSVSTLKIQRTQQEDSAVYLCASSLAVGAATGAFFGQGTRLTVV.

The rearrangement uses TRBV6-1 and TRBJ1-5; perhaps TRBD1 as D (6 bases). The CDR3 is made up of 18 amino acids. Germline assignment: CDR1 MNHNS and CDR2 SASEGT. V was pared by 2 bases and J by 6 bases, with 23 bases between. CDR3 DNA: TGTGCCAGCAGTGAACCCAGGGGCGAGGAGGCGTGGGGTCAGCCCCAGCATTTT. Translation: CASSEPRGEEAWGQPQHF.

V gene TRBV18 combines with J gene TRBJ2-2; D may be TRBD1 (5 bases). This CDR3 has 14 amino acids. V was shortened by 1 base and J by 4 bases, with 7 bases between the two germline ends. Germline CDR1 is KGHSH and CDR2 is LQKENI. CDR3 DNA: TGTGCCAGCTCACCACTGCAGGGCACCGGGGAGCTGTTTTTT. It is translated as CASSPLQGTGELFF.

CDR3: CASSFLQSDTEAFF. CDR3 nucleotide sequence: TGCGCCAGCAGCTTTTTACAGTCGGACACTGAAGCTTTCTTT. The chain recombines TRBV5-1 with TRBJ1-1; D gene ambiguous. Germline CDR1 reads SGHRS; CDR2 reads YFSETQ. CDR3 length equals 14 residues. V lost 2 bases and J lost 3, with 11 bases in between.